Each of the 20 T cell receptor beta chains below was sequenced from the same sample in a study of blood T cell repertoires in COVID-19. The protocol was immunoSEQ multiplex PCR, while the TCRdb copy is restricted to in-frame clones and leaves out a portion. The sample shows over 85,000 clones, 70% to 90% of them seen only once. The sequencing input was peripheral blood. Receptors were obtained from a human donor in a cohort sampled during active COVID-19.

This chain uses TRBV6-5 with TRBJ1-5; D is perhaps TRBD1 (5 bases). CDR3 length equals 15 residues. Between the trimmed V and J ends, which lost 6 bases and 2 bases, there was a span of 14 bases. Germline V CDR1 and CDR2: MNHEY, SVGAGI. The CDR3 nucleotides read TGTGCCAGCAGCCCCCAGGGTAACGGCAATCAGCCCCAGCATTTT. Translating gives CASSPQGNGNQPQHF.

The chain joins TRBV6-5 to TRBJ2-7; D is possibly TRBD1 (5 bases). CDR1 and CDR2 (germline): MNHEY, SVGAGI. The CDR3 is 12 amino acids. Trimming left V 5 bases short and J 4 bases short, with 9 bases between. CDR3 amino acids: CASSTDSYEQYF. CDR3 in DNA: TGTGCCAGCAGTACCGACAGTTACGAGCAGTACTTC.

The chain employs TRBV3-1 (or the pseudogene TRBV3-2) and TRBJ1-1; 7 nucleotides align to TRBD1. The junction had 4 bases not matched to a gene; V was cut back by 5 bases and J by 4 bases. The CDR3 contains 13 residues. The germline V gene has CDR1 LGHDT and CDR2 YNNKEL (reference sequence). The CDR3 nucleotides are TGTGCCAGCAGCTCGACAGGGACCACTGAAGCTTTCTTT. Translated: CASSSTGTTEAFF.

The rearrangement uses TRBV5-1 and TRBJ2-7, with 8 nucleotides matching TRBD1. Germline lookup yields CDR1 SGHRS and CDR2 YFSETQ. V was pared by 5 bases and J by 3 bases, with 16 bases of the junction left unmatched. The CDR3 is 17 residues long. As DNA, the CDR3 is TGCGCCAGCAGAACCTCGGGAACAGGGGGGCTTAGCTACGAGCAGTACTTC. Translating gives CASRTSGTGGLSYEQYF.

The chain uses TRBV30 and TRBJ1-1, with D uncertain. Germline V CDR1 and CDR2: GTSNPN, SVGIG (reference sequence). Trimming shortened V by 3 bases and J by 7 bases, and 12 bases separated the two germline ends. This CDR3 comprises 12 residues. The CDR3 sequence is CAWRVARVEAFF. CDR3 bases: TGTGCCTGGAGGGTCGCCCGGGTTGAAGCTTTCTTT. Drawing the rest from reference TRBV30 and TRBJ1-1, the complete variable domain is SQTIHQWPATLVQPVGSPLSLECTVEGTSNPNLYWYRQAAGRGLQLLFYSVGIGQISSEVPQNLSASRPQDRQFILSSKKLLLSDSGFYLCAWRVARVEAFFGQGTRLTVV.

The chain joins TRBV6-6 to TRBJ1-1; 7 positions match TRBD1. The germline V gene encodes CDR1 MNHNY and CDR2 SVGAGI (reference sequence). The ends lost 0 bases at V and 7 bases at J; junction bases unmatched: 8. The CDR3 is 15 residues long. The CDR3 DNA reads TGTGCCAGCAGTTACTCGAGCAGGGGGAGTGATGAAGCTTTCTTT. Translation: CASSYSSRGSDEAFF.

This clone was seen once. This rearrangement joins TRBV19 to TRBJ1-2; 8 bases match TRBD1. J gave up 8 bases and V 5 bases, and 10 bases lay outside the gene matches. CDR1 is LNHDA and CDR2 is SQIVND in the germline V gene (reference sequence). This CDR3 is built from 14 residues. The CDR3: CASSWGGQGGGYTF. In nucleotides, the CDR3 is TGTGCCAGTAGTTGGGGAGGACAGGGAGGAGGCTACACCTTC.

This chain joins TRBV28 and TRBJ2-7; tentatively, D is TRBD1 (5 bases). CDR3 length: 13 residues. V was cut by 5 bases and J by 6 bases, with 14 bases left in between. Looked up from germline, CDR1 is MDHEN and CDR2 is SYDVKM. The CDR3 region has the DNA TGTGCCAGCAGTGCCTTACAGGCTTCCGAGCAGTACTTC. Protein: CASSALQASEQYF. The variable domain in full, completed from reference TRBV28 and TRBJ2-7, reads DVKVTQSSRYLVKRTGEKVFLECVQDMDHENMFWYRQDPGLGLRLIYFSYDVKMKEKGDIPEGYSVSREKKERFSLILESASTNQTSMYLCASSALQASEQYFGPGTRLTVT.

The chain employs TRBV7-9 and TRBJ1-1, with 7 bases lining up with TRBD1. Germline CDR1 is SEHNR and CDR2 is FQNEAQ (reference sequence). Trimming cost V 4 bases and J 5 bases; bases outside gene matches: 4. The CDR3 extends over 13 amino acids. This chain's CDR3 is CASSSQTGTEAFF. In DNA form, the CDR3 reads TGTGCCAGCAGCTCACAGACAGGGACTGAAGCTTTCTTT.

This chain joins TRBV28 and TRBJ2-7, with TRBD2 identical over 7 bases. This CDR3 is built from 14 residues. V lost 5 bases and J lost 4; bases outside the gene matches: 8. The germline gives CDR1 MDHEN, CDR2 SYDVKM. The CDR3, as DNA: TGTGCCAGCAGTCGCGGACTAGGGACTTACGAGCAGTACTTC. Its protein product is CASSRGLGTYEQYF.

CDR3 sequence: CARRPTGLAGGIEQFF. The CDR3 nucleotides read TGTGCCAGAAGACCTACGGGACTAGCGGGAGGGATTGAGCAGTTCTTC. The chain employs TRBV7-5 and TRBJ2-1; TRBD2 reflects the table's D call only, with no check against the DNA. TRBV7-5 is designated a pseudogene. The CDR3 has 16 amino acids.

The gene calls are TRBV2 and TRBJ1-1; 8 nucleotides agree with TRBD1. The CDR3 has 15 residues. The V and J ends lost 5 bases and 3 bases, in that order; junction bases with no gene match: 8. The germline V gene has CDR1 SNHLY and CDR2 FYNNEI. CDR3 amino acids: CASSSTGELYTEAFF. The CDR3 coding sequence is TGTGCCAGCAGTTCGACAGGGGAGTTGTACACTGAAGCTTTCTTT.

The chain is built from TRBV25-1 and TRBJ2-7, with D possibly matching TRBD1 (6 bases). Germline lookup yields CDR1 MGHDK and CDR2 SYGVNS. Trimming took off 2 bases at V and 6 bases at J, with 17 bases between the two ends. The CDR3 has 15 residues. This CDR3 reads CASSEVVGTLTEQYF. The CDR3 coding sequence is TGTGCCAGCAGTGAAGTCGTGGGGACACTTACCGAGCAGTACTTC.

CDR3 DNA: TGTGCCAGCAGTGAAACAGGGAGCTCCTACAATGAGCAGTTCTTC. Its translation: CASSETGSSYNEQFF. V gene TRBV25-1 combines with J gene TRBJ2-1, with D possibly being TRBD1 (6 bases). Trimming removed 2 bases at V and 0 bases at J, with 8 bases between. Germline loops: CDR1 MGHDK, CDR2 SYGVNS. The CDR3 runs 15 residues.

The gene calls are TRBV21-1 and TRBJ2-5; the D call TRBD1 from the table was never checked on the DNA. TRBV21-1 is given as a pseudogene. This CDR3 is 20 amino acids long. CDR3: CASSNSGANPSGLTQETQYF. CDR3 DNA: TGTGCCAGCAGCAATTCCGGTGCCAACCCCTCAGGGTTAACCCAAGAGACCCAGTACTTC.

J is TRBJ2-7 and V is TRBV29-1; D perhaps matches TRBD1 (5 bases). Per the germline V gene, CDR1 is SQVTM and CDR2 is ANQGSEA. The CDR3 extends over 14 amino acids. Trimming removed 6 bases at V and 0 bases at J, with 15 bases between. In DNA, the CDR3 is TGCAGCGTCGTGGGTACAGGTAACTCCTACGAGCAGTACTTC. This gives the protein CSVVGTGNSYEQYF.

In its sample, this clone was seen once. CDR3 DNA sequence: TGTGCCAGCAGCAGGGGGCGTTCTGAAAAACTGTTTTTT. It encodes CASSRGRSEKLFF. The chain has TRBV5-4 and TRBJ1-4, with 7 bases fitting TRBD1. The ends lost 4 bases at V and 7 bases at J; junction bases unmatched: 4. CDR3 length equals 13 residues. CDR1 is SGHNT and CDR2 is YYREEE in the germline V gene (reference sequence).

DNA of the CDR3: TGTGCCAGCAGCTCGGGACAGGCCCTGCCCCCCCTCCACTTT. Translation gives CASSSGQALPPLHF. The chain couples TRBV6-5 to TRBJ1-6, with 8 bases lining up with TRBD1. J lost 13 bases, V lost 6 bases, and 11 bases had no gene match. Germline loops: CDR1 MNHEY, CDR2 SVGAGI. The CDR3 is 14 residues long.

The rearrangement uses TRBV24-1 and TRBJ2-7, with D possibly matching TRBD2 (5 bases). The germline CDR1 and CDR2 sequences are KGHDR and SFDVKD. V lost 1 base and J 2 bases, leaving 20 bases between the germline ends. This CDR3 is built from 18 residues. The CDR3 bases are TGTGCCACCAGTGATTTTTCGGCCAAGCGGCAATACACCTACGAGCAGTACTTC. Translation gives CATSDFSAKRQYTYEQYF.

V usage is TRBV6-2 or TRBV6-3 and J usage is TRBJ2-7; no definite D call. In germline, CDR1 is MNHEY, CDR2 SVGEGT. This CDR3 has 12 amino acids. With 2 bases removed from V and 3 bases from J, the gap between germline ends came to 5 bases. CDR3 nucleotide sequence: TGTGCCAGCAGTTACAACTTCTACGAGCAGTACTTC. This encodes CASSYNFYEQYF.